The 11 T cell receptor beta chains listed next were all sequenced from one sample in a study of naive and memory T cell subsets. Whole-blood samples were about 2.5 ml of peripheral blood from healthy adult volunteers. Reverse transcription of blood and skin TCR RNA was primed at alpha and beta constant regions. TCRdb redid the calling of the 5' RACE reads with MiXCR, one entry per CDR3 protein. In the table there are 20,000 to 25,000 distinct CDR3 sequences, 4% to 5% of which are singletons. The receptors were sampled from a male donor in good health.

In its sample, this clonotype ranks as medium-sized (0.01 to 0.1%). V is TRBV5-1 and J is TRBJ2-7; D may be TRBD2 (5 bases). The CDR3 has 12 residues. Per the germline V gene, CDR1 is SGHRS and CDR2 is YFSETQ. V lost 0 bases, J lost 4 bases, and 5 bases lay in between. CDR3: CASSLGGYEQYF. For the CDR3, the DNA is TGCGCCAGCAGCTTGGGAGGGTACGAGCAGTACTTC.

This clonotype was counted ten times or more. The chain couples TRBV20-1 to TRBJ1-5, with TRBD1 matching 9 bases. The CDR3 runs 15 residues. V was clipped by 5 bases and J by 4 bases; unmatched bases: 9. The germline CDR1 and CDR2 sequences are DFQATT and SNEGSKA (reference sequence). The CDR3 nucleotides read TGCAGTGCTCCCATAGACAGGGGGATGAATCAGCCCCAGCATTTT. Protein: CSAPIDRGMNQPQHF.

The sample holds many counts of this clonotype. The rearrangement links TRBV7-2 to TRBJ2-1, with TRBD2 matching over 11 bases. The CDR3 sequence is 14 residues long. The germline V gene has CDR1 SGHTA and CDR2 FQGNSA. V dropped 4 bases and J dropped 4; count of bases not matched to a gene: 0. The CDR3 bases are TGTGCCAGCAGCTCTAGCGGGGGGTACAATGAGCAGTTCTTC. As protein: CASSSSGGYNEQFF. The whole variable domain, remainder taken from reference TRBV7-2 and TRBJ2-1, is GAGVSQSPSNKVTEKGKDVELRCDPISGHTALYWYRQSLGQGLEFLIYFQGNSAPDKSGLPSDRFSAERTGGSVSTLTIQRTQQEDSAVYLCASSSSGGYNEQFFGPGTRLTVL.

The table lists this clonotype with many counts. V is TRBV5-1 and J is TRBJ2-3, with 10 bases fitting TRBD2. The V gene end was trimmed by 3 bases and the J gene end by 4 bases; junction bases not matched to a gene: 17. Germline V gene lookup returns CDR1 SGHRS and CDR2 YFSETQ. CDR3 length equals 19 residues. The CDR3 loop reads CASSWGMGLLAGVSDTQYF. The CDR3 coding sequence is TGCGCCAGCAGCTGGGGAATGGGTTTGCTAGCGGGAGTATCAGATACGCAGTATTTT.

This clonotype appeared many times. The V call is TRBV6-6, the J call TRBJ2-3, with 14 bases aligning to TRBD2. The CDR3 has 16 residues. Germline CDR1 and CDR2: MNHNY and SVGAGI (reference sequence). After removal of 11 bases from V and 0 bases from J, the junction contained 7 bases not matched to a gene. The CDR3 sequence: CALGGTSGGSTDTQYF. The CDR3 bases are TGTGCCCTTGGGGGGACTAGCGGGGGCAGCACAGATACGCAGTATTTT.

This clonotype was seen ten or more times. This chain connects TRBV6-6 to TRBJ1-3; TRBD1 aligns across 7 bases. The CDR3 contains 15 residues. V shed 7 bases and J 2 bases; nucleotides not matched to a gene: 8. From germline, CDR1 is MNHNY and CDR2 SVGAGI (reference sequence). The CDR3 DNA follows: TGTGCCAGCACCAAATCCAGGGGGACTGGAAACACCATATATTTT. Its protein product is CASTKSRGTGNTIYF.

In its sample, this clonotype was seen many times. This rearrangement joins TRBV6-6 to TRBJ2-7, with D perhaps matching TRBD1 (5 bases). Germline-derived CDR1 and CDR2 are MNHNY and SVGAGI (reference sequence). The V gene lost 4 bases and the J gene lost 2 bases, with 9 bases spanning the gap. This CDR3 region has 13 residues. CDR3 sequence: CASSSQGAYEQYF. The CDR3, as DNA: TGTGCCAGCAGTTCCCAGGGTGCCTACGAGCAGTACTTC.

This chain connects TRBV6-6 to TRBJ1-2; 7 bases are shared with TRBD1. This CDR3 region has 12 residues. With 4 bases clipped from V and 7 bases from J, the junction kept 3 bases outside the gene matches. In germline, CDR1 is MNHNY, CDR2 SVGAGI (reference sequence). The CDR3 loop is CASSSGTAGYTF. In nucleotides, the CDR3 is TGTGCCAGCAGTTCCGGGACAGCTGGCTACACCTTC.

The CDR3 DNA follows: TGCAGTTCCGGGACAGGGGTAGATACGCAGTATTTT. This codes for CSSGTGVDTQYF. This chain connects TRBV29-1 to TRBJ2-3, with 10 positions matching TRBD1. CDR1 SQVTM and CDR2 ANQGSEA come from the germline V gene. This CDR3 comprises 12 residues.

In this sample, this clonotype turned up a few times. The genes are TRBV7-6 and TRBJ2-7; D possibly corresponds to TRBD2 (6 bases). The V end was cut by 1 base, the J end by 3 bases, with 13 bases between. This CDR3 is built from 15 residues. CDR1 is SGHVS, CDR2 FNYEAQ, per germline. DNA for the CDR3: TGTGCCAGCAGCTTAGGGGGGACTGCCGTCTACGAGCAGTACTTC. Protein product: CASSLGGTAVYEQYF.

By share, this clonotype ranks as medium-sized. This rearrangement joins TRBV11-2 to TRBJ2-1, with 11 bases that match TRBD2. Germline trimming cut 4 bases from V and 5 bases from J; bases unmatched to any gene: 7. This CDR3 is built from 16 residues. Germline CDR1 reads SGHAT; CDR2 reads FQNNGV. This CDR3 reads CASSSTSGDPNNEQFF. CDR3 nucleotides: TGTGCCAGCAGCTCGACTAGCGGGGACCCTAACAATGAGCAGTTCTTC.